Listed below are T cell receptor beta chains from one sample, sequenced in a study of blood T cell repertoires in COVID-19. Assay: immunoSEQ multiplex PCR; the TCRdb copy retains only in-frame clones and omits some. The table lists 190,000 or so clones, roughly 85% of them singletons. The sequencing input was PBMCs or T cells enriched from blood (not recorded which). These receptors all come from a man aged 40-49 years who had recovered from COVID-19. Both conserved end residues are part of each CDR3. D genes are given only for firm matches. Clone size is given for some rows only: seen once, a few or many times, or a class if the clone is expanded.

v_call	clone_size	d_call	j_call	cdr3_length	cdr3_nt	cdr3_aa
TRBV4-3	NA	TRBD2	TRBJ2-7	18	TGCGCCAGCAGCCAGGGTGTTAGTACTAGCGGCCGCCTATACGAGCAGTACTTC	CASSQGVSTSGRLYEQYF
TRBV7-8	NA	NA	TRBJ2-7	13	TGTGCCAGCAGCCTAGGGGCAGGGCGGATGCAGTACTTC	CASSLGAGRMQYF
TRBV4-2	NA	NA	TRBJ1-3	16	TGTGCCAGCAGCCAAGAAGTACGCGGCTCTGGAAACACCATATATTTT	CASSQEVRGSGNTIYF
TRBV19	NA	TRBD1	TRBJ2-4	13	TGTGCCACCCTGGACAGGGGAGGTAGCATTCAGTACTTC	CATLDRGGSIQYF
TRBV4-2	NA	TRBD2	TRBJ2-7	17	TGTGCCAGCAGCCAAAGAAACCACGGGAGGGGGTCCTACGAGCAGTACTTC	CASSQRNHGRGSYEQYF
TRBV3-1/TRBV3-2	NA	NA	TRBJ1-1	14	TGTGCCAGCAGCGATCCAGACAGGAACACTGAAGCTTTCTTT	CASSDPDRNTEAFF
TRBV30	NA	TRBD2	TRBJ2-7	14	TGTGCCTGGAGTGTGTCTAGCGGGAGCTACGAGCAGTACTTC	CAWSVSSGSYEQYF
TRBV29-1	NA	TRBD2	TRBJ2-7	14	TGCAGCGCCCTCGTGGGGGGGAGCGTCACCGAGCAGTACTTC	CSALVGGSVTEQYF
TRBV19	NA	TRBD1	TRBJ1-1	14	TGTGCCAGTGCCCAAGGGACAGGGTACACTGAAGCTTTCTTT	CASAQGTGYTEAFF
TRBV30	few	NA	TRBJ1-1	13	TGTGCCTGGAGTTCCAGGGGATGGACTGAAGCTTTCTTT	CAWSSRGWTEAFF
TRBV14	NA	TRBD1	TRBJ2-3	14	TGTGCCAGCAGCCCTTGGGACAGAGACGATACGCAGTATTTT	CASSPWDRDDTQYF
TRBV6-4	NA	NA	TRBJ1-2	20	TGTGCCAGCAGTGACTCATTGGGAGGGTTGAACAGTCCCCTTAACTATGGCTACACCTTC	CASSDSLGGLNSPLNYGYTF
TRBV6-9	once	NA	TRBJ1-2	13	TGTGCCAGCAGTTATTCGGGCGCTTATGGCTACACCTTC	CASSYSGAYGYTF
TRBV29-1	NA	NA	TRBJ2-3	14	TGCAGCGTTGCCCAGGGCGCCATAACAGATACGCAGTATTTT	CSVAQGAITDTQYF
TRBV25-1	NA	TRBD1	TRBJ2-7	14	TGTGCCAGCAGTGGGACAGGGGATAGGTACGAGCAGTACTTC	CASSGTGDRYEQYF
TRBV7-2	few	TRBD2	TRBJ2-5	14	TGTGCCAGCAGCCCCCGGACTAGCGGGAGGACCCAGTACTTC	CASSPRTSGRTQYF
TRBV10-2	NA	NA	TRBJ1-5	13	TGCGCCAGCAAGGGGAATAGCAATCAGCCCCAGCATTTT	CASKGNSNQPQHF
TRBV27	NA	TRBD2	TRBJ2-1	16	TGTGCCAGCAGTTTAACCGTTGCGGGGGTTAAGAATGAGCAGTTCTTC	CASSLTVAGVKNEQFF
TRBV19	NA	TRBD1	TRBJ1-1	16	TGTGCCAGTAGCACGGACAGGGCGCTCTTAGGGGGTGAAGCTTTCTTT	CASSTDRALLGGEAFF
TRBV5-1	NA	NA	TRBJ1-4	13	TGCGCCAGCAGCTTGGCCAGGGATGAAAAACTGTTTTTT	CASSLARDEKLFF
TRBV27	NA	NA	TRBJ1-2	16	TGTGCCAGCAGTGATCGACTCAAGCGGGGGGTGTGGGGCTACACCTTC	CASSDRLKRGVWGYTF
TRBV5-1	NA	TRBD2	TRBJ2-5	15	TGCGCCAGCACCGGCGGGGGTCAGTCAATCAAGACCCAGTACTTC	CASTGGGQSIKTQYF
TRBV29-1	NA	NA	TRBJ1-2	14	TGCAGCGTTGAAGATCCATGGGGAGGGAATGGCTACACCTTC	CSVEDPWGGNGYTF
TRBV3-1/TRBV3-2	NA	NA	TRBJ2-4	16	TGTGCCAGCAGCCACTGGGGGGACTTCGCCAAAAACATTCAGTACTTC	CASSHWGDFAKNIQYF
TRBV7-9	NA	TRBD1	TRBJ1-2	14	TGTGCCAGCAGCTCCGGGACAGGGAACTATGGCTACACCTTC	CASSSGTGNYGYTF
TRBV5-1	NA	NA	TRBJ2-2	14	TGCGCCAGCAGCTTGACAGCGAACACCGGGGAGCTGTTTTTT	CASSLTANTGELFF
TRBV6-2/TRBV6-3	NA	TRBD2	TRBJ2-2	16	TGTGCCAGCAGCCGCCGGGACTACAAGGACACCGGGGAGCTGTTTTTT	CASSRRDYKDTGELFF
TRBV9	NA	TRBD1	TRBJ1-2	15	TGTGCCAGCAGCGCCCACCTACAGGGGAGGCGCGGCTACACCTTC	CASSAHLQGRRGYTF
TRBV4-1	NA	TRBD1	TRBJ1-4	16	TGCGCCAGCAGCCAGCACCCGACAGGGGGCACTGAAAAACTGTTTTTT	CASSQHPTGGTEKLFF
TRBV18	NA	NA	TRBJ2-2	17	TGTGCCAGCTCATCAGCTATCAGGGCCGCGAACACCGGGGAGCTGTTTTTT	CASSSAIRAANTGELFF
TRBV4-3	NA	NA	TRBJ2-7	16	TGCGCCAGCAGCCAAGATATTCGCGGGGCGATCTACGAGCAGTACTTC	CASSQDIRGAIYEQYF
TRBV9	NA	TRBD2	TRBJ2-2	16	TGTGCCAGCAGCGTAGATCCCGGGGGGTACACCGGGGAGCTGTTTTTT	CASSVDPGGYTGELFF
TRBV3-1/TRBV3-2	NA	TRBD1	TRBJ1-1	14	TGTGCCAGCACCTCTGGGACAGTGAACACTGAAGCTTTCTTT	CASTSGTVNTEAFF
TRBV19	NA	NA	TRBJ2-7	14	TGTGCCAGTAGTATCGAGACAGACACCTACGAGCAGTACTTC	CASSIETDTYEQYF
TRBV24-1	NA	TRBD1	TRBJ2-7	15	TGTGCCACCAGTGATTCCACAGGGGGCCCTCGCGAGCAGTACTTC	CATSDSTGGPREQYF
TRBV15	NA	NA	TRBJ2-5	16	TGTGCCACCAGCAGATCCCCCCAAAGAGAGCAAGAGACCCAGTACTTC	CATSRSPQREQETQYF
TRBV19	NA	TRBD1	TRBJ2-7	14	TGTGCCAGTAGTGTGGGACAGGGGGCGGGTGAGCAGTACTTC	CASSVGQGAGEQYF
TRBV7-9	NA	TRBD1	TRBJ1-3	15	TGTGCCAGCAGCTTATCAGGGGGCGTCGGAAACACCATATATTTT	CASSLSGGVGNTIYF
TRBV4-1	NA	NA	TRBJ1-5	16	TGCGCCAGCAGCCAAGTTAGGACGGCCGGAGGTCAGCCCCAGCATTTT	CASSQVRTAGGQPQHF
TRBV19	NA	NA	TRBJ1-2	14	TGTGCCAGTAGTATCGGGGGTCGGGGCTATGGCTACACCTTC	CASSIGGRGYGYTF
TRBV6-5	NA	TRBD1	TRBJ2-5	13	TGTGCCAGCAGTTTTGGGACAGAAGAGACCCAGTACTTC	CASSFGTEETQYF
TRBV7-8	NA	NA	TRBJ1-1	13	TGTGCCAGCAGCTTAGTACAGGGTACTGAAGCTTTCTTT	CASSLVQGTEAFF
TRBV14	NA	NA	TRBJ2-5	16	TGTGCCAGCAGCCACGGAGGGGGCCCAATACAAGAGACCCAGTACTTC	CASSHGGGPIQETQYF
TRBV4-1	NA	TRBD2	TRBJ2-2	19	TGCGCCAGCAGCCAAGTCCTCTCCGGGACTAGCGGGAGTATCGGGGAGCTGTTTTTT	CASSQVLSGTSGSIGELFF
TRBV10-3	NA	NA	TRBJ1-5	14	TGTGCCATCAGTACAGCAATTAGCAATCAGCCCCAGCATTTT	CAISTAISNQPQHF
TRBV7-8	NA	NA	TRBJ1-5	15	TGTGCCAGCAGCTTGCCGGGTTGGAGCAATCAGCCCCAGCATTTT	CASSLPGWSNQPQHF